The 10 T cell receptor beta chains below all came from one sample that was sequenced in a study of T cell changes during pregnancy in multiple sclerosis. Assay: immunoSEQ multiplex PCR; the TCRdb copy retains only in-frame clones and omits some. The table shows around 57,000 clones, with about nine tenths occurring only once. The sample consisted of peripheral blood, taken after pregnancy. The receptor set was obtained from a female donor in good health, enrolled as a control in a pregnancy study.

The chain employs TRBV5-8 and TRBJ2-2; D is possibly TRBD2 (5 bases). Trimming stripped 4 bases from V and 5 bases from J, with 15 bases between. This CDR3 contains 15 residues. Germline V gene lookup returns CDR1 SGHTS and CDR2 YDEGEE. The CDR3 protein is CASSPILARTGELFF. CDR3 DNA sequence: TGTGCCAGCAGCCCGATTCTAGCCCGGACCGGGGAGCTGTTTTTT.

J is TRBJ1-1 and V is TRBV30; D remains ambiguous. CDR1 is GTSNPN, CDR2 SVGIG, per germline (reference sequence). Trimming removed 4 bases from V and 0 bases from J, with 9 bases in between. The CDR3 is made up of 13 amino acids. In DNA form, the CDR3 reads TGTGCCTGGAAAGAGGTCATGAACACTGAAGCTTTCTTT. Amino acid sequence: CAWKEVMNTEAFF.

CDR3 region: CASSVQGLGTEAFF. CDR3 bases: TGTGCCAGCAGTGTACAGGGATTGGGCACTGAAGCTTTCTTT. The chain couples TRBV6-5 to TRBJ1-1, with D tentatively TRBD1 (6 bases). This CDR3 has 14 amino acids. CDR1 and CDR2 from the germline V gene are MNHEY and SVGAGI. V shed 5 bases and J shed 4 bases, with 14 bases lying between them.

The chain has TRBV14 and TRBJ1-1; D possibly corresponds to TRBD1 (6 bases). V dropped 4 bases and J dropped 1 base, with 13 bases sitting between them. This CDR3 spans 15 amino acids. Germline-derived CDR1 and CDR2 are SGHDN and FVKESK. Here the CDR3 reads CASSPLGARNTEAFF. CDR3 bases: TGTGCCAGCAGCCCCCTGGGGGCCCGGAACACTGAAGCTTTCTTT.

As for this clone: At one of its ends the junction is not consistent with the germline gene, which may arise from a read error. The CDR3 loop is CASSTRDFPQAQHF. The CDR3 DNA is TGTGCCAGCAGCACAAGGGACTTCCCTCAGGCCCAGCATTTT. The chain uses TRBV5-6 and TRBJ1-5; weak D call: TRBD1 (5 bases). Per germline, CDR1 SGHDT and CDR2 YYEEEE. The CDR3 contains 14 residues.

The J gene is TRBJ2-7, the V gene TRBV7-2; TRBD1 matches 7 bases. Trimming took 6 bases from V and 2 from J; bases not matched to a gene: 10. Per the germline V gene, CDR1 is SGHTA and CDR2 is FQGNSA. The CDR3 spans 15 residues. The CDR3 reads CASSRDRAPTYEQYF. The CDR3 bases are TGTGCCAGCAGTCGAGACAGGGCGCCCACCTACGAGCAGTACTTC.

The J gene is TRBJ2-3, the V gene TRBV18, with D perhaps matching TRBD1 (6 bases). The CDR3 spans 15 residues. Trimming removed 3 bases from V and 0 bases from J, with 10 bases in between. The germline gives CDR1 KGHSH, CDR2 LQKENI. The CDR3 nucleotides are TGTGCCAGCTCACCGAGGACAGCTAGCACAGATACGCAGTATTTT. Translated: CASSPRTASTDTQYF.

This rearrangement joins TRBV7-3 to TRBJ2-1; D might be TRBD2 (7 bases). Germline lookup yields CDR1 SGHTA and CDR2 FQGTGA. The CDR3 loop spans 14 amino acids. The germline V and J ends were trimmed by 0 bases and 10 bases, with 13 bases remaining between them. CDR3 residues: CASSLTLTGGEQFF. CDR3 DNA sequence: TGTGCCAGCAGCTTAACGTTAACGGGGGGCGAGCAGTTCTTC.

The chain recombines TRBV6-1 with TRBJ1-2; TRBD1 matches at 8 bases. The V and J ends lost 4 bases and 4 bases, in that order; junction bases with no gene match: 5. CDR3 size: 14 residues. Germline assignment: CDR1 MNHNS and CDR2 SASEGT. The CDR3 nucleotides are TGTGCCAGCAGTGGGACAGGGTGGGGCTATGGCTACACCTTC. The encoded protein is CASSGTGWGYGYTF.

The chain couples TRBV7-2 to TRBJ1-5, with 10 bases matching TRBD1. CDR1 and CDR2 from the germline V gene are SGHTA and FQGNSA. The V gene end was trimmed by 5 bases and the J gene end by 4 bases; junction bases not matched to a gene: 5. The CDR3 runs to 15 residues. The CDR3 nucleotides are TGTGCCAGCAGCCCCAGGACAGGGGGGAATCAGCCCCAGCATTTT. Amino acid sequence: CASSPRTGGNQPQHF.